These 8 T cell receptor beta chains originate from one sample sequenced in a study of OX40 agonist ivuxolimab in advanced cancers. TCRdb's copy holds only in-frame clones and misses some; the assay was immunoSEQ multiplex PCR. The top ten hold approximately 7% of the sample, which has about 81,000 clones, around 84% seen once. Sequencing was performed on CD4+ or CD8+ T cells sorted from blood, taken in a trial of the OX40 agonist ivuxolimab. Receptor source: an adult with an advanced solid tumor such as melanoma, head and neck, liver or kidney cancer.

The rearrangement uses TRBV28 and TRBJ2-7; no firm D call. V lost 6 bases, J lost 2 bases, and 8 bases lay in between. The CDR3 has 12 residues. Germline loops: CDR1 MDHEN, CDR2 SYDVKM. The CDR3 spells CASSPDPYEQYV. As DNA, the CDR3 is TGTGCCAGCAGCCCTGATCCCTACGAGCAGTACGTC.

The CDR3 bases are TGTGCCAGTAGCGCTGACAGGCCGTCCTACGAGCAGTACTTC. Encoded protein: CASSADRPSYEQYF. V and J are TRBV19 and TRBJ2-7; maybe TRBD1 (6 bases). V was shortened by 6 bases and J by 1 base, with 13 bases between the two germline ends. Per the germline V gene, CDR1 is LNHDA and CDR2 is SQIVND (reference sequence). The CDR3 extends over 14 amino acids.

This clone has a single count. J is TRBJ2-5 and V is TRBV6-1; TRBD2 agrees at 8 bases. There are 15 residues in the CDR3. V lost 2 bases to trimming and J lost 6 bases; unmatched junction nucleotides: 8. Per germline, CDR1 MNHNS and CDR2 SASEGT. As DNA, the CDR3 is TGTGCCAGCAGTGAACCTCCCCGCGGGAGGAAGACCCAGTACTTC. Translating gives CASSEPPRGRKTQYF.

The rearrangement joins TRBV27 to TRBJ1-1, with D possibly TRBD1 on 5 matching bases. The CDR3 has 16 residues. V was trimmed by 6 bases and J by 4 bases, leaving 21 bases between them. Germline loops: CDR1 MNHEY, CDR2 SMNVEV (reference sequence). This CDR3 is CASSSVAPTVFTEAFF. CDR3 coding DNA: TGTGCCAGCAGCTCTGTCGCCCCGACAGTTTTCACTGAAGCTTTCTTT.

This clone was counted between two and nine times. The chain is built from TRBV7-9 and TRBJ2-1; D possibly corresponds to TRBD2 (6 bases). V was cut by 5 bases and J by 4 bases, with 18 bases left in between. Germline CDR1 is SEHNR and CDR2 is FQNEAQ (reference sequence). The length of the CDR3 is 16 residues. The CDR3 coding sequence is TGTGCCAGCAGCCCACCGTCCGGGGCGGGGTACAATGAGCAGTTCTTC. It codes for CASSPPSGAGYNEQFF.

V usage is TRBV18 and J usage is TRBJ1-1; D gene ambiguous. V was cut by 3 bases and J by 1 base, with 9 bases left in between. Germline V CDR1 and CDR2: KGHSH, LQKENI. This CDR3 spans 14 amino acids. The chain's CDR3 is CASSPAPENTEAFF. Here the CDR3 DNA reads TGTGCCAGCTCACCCGCGCCAGAGAACACTGAAGCTTTCTTT.

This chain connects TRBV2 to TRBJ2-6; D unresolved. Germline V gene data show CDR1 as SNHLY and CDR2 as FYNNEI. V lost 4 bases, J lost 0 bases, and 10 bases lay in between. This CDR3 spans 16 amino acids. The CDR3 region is CASSGLLPSGANVLTF. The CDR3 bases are TGTGCCAGCAGTGGTTTACTGCCCTCTGGGGCCAACGTCCTGACTTTC. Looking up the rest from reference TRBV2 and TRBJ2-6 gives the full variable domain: EPEVTQTPSHQVTQMGQEVILRCVPISNHLYFYWYRQILGQKVEFLVSFYNNEISEKSEIFDDQFSVERPDGSNFTLKIRSTKLEDSAMYFCASSGLLPSGANVLTFGAGSRLTVL.

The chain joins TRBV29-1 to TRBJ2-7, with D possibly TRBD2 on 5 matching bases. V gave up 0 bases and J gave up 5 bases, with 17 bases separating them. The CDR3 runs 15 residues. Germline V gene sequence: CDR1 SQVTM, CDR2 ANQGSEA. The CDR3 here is CSVEDLRVEMHEQYV. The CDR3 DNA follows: TGCAGCGTTGAAGATCTGCGGGTAGAGATGCACGAGCAGTACGTC.